Listed below are T cell receptor beta chains from one sample, sequenced in a study of response to subunit inactivated influenza vaccine. Each CDR3 protein gets one entry after TCRdb re-called the RT-PCR reads with MiXCR. The sample consists of more than 450,000 distinct CDR3 sequences, 10% to 15% of them appearing once. The sample here was PBMCs from blood, taken on the day of vaccination. These receptors originate from a man aged 45 to 65 who received an inactivated influenza vaccine. CDR3s include the opening cysteine and the closing phenylalanine or tryptophan. The order of the fields is clone size, V gene, CDR3 length, J gene, D gene, CDR3 DNA, CDR3 protein. A D gene is named only where the DNA matches it firmly. The size of a clone is reported for some rows only, either as once, few or many, or as a class for expanded clones.

few	TRBV20-1	16	TRBJ1-3	.	TGCAGTGCTAGAGATTTGGGTCCCTCCTCTGGAAACACCATATATTTT	CSARDLGPSSGNTIYF
.	TRBV2	15	TRBJ2-2	.	TGTGCCAGCAGCCAACAGGGGGGGGGAACCGGGGAGCTGTTTTTT	CASSQQGGGTGELFF
.	TRBV7-9	13	TRBJ2-7	.	TGTGCCAGCAGCTTAGTACTCGGAGGGGAGCAGTACTTC	CASSLVLGGEQYF
many	TRBV12-3/TRBV12-4	14	TRBJ2-7	TRBD2	TGTGCCAGCAGCACTAGCGGGACTTTCTCCGAGCAGTACTTC	CASSTSGTFSEQYF
few	TRBV14	13	TRBJ2-7	TRBD1	TGTGCCAGCAGCCAGTGGACAGGGCTCGAGCAGTACTTC	CASSQWTGLEQYF
.	TRBV12-3/TRBV12-4	13	TRBJ1-5	TRBD1	TGTGCCAGCAGTTTAGGACAGGGGGATTCTGAGCATTTT	CASSLGQGDSEHF
many	TRBV4-1	13	TRBJ1-6	.	TGCGCCAGCAGCCAAGGGATTAATTCACCCCTCCACTTT	CASSQGINSPLHF
.	TRBV6-2/TRBV6-3	16	TRBJ2-7	TRBD1	TGTGCCAGCAGTTACCCTTCGACAGGGGTTTCCCACGAGCAGTACTTC	CASSYPSTGVSHEQYF
many	TRBV6-5	14	TRBJ2-3	.	TGTGCCAGCAGTTATCGAAGACGCACAGATACGCAGTATTTT	CASSYRRRTDTQYF
.	TRBV25-1	16	TRBJ2-2	TRBD2	TGTGCCAGCAGTGGGGGGACTAGCGGGAATTCCGGGGAGCTGTTTTTT	CASSGGTSGNSGELFF
.	TRBV14	14	TRBJ2-3	.	TGTGCCAGCAGCCAAGGGCTCCCGACAGATACGCAGTATTTT	CASSQGLPTDTQYF
many	TRBV7-2	14	TRBJ2-3	TRBD2	TGTGCCAGCAGCTTAGGACTAGCGGCAGATACGCAGTATTTT	CASSLGLAADTQYF
few	TRBV6-2/TRBV6-3	13	TRBJ2-1	.	TGTGCCAGCAGTCTGCTAGACTACAATGAGCAGTTCTTC	CASSLLDYNEQFF
.	TRBV7-8	15	TRBJ2-5	.	TGTGCCAGCAGCTTAGGACAGACCTCCCTAGAGACCCAGTACTTC	CASSLGQTSLETQYF
.	TRBV21-1	8	TRBJ1-1	.	TGTGCCGGCCGGGAGACTTTCTTT	CAGRETFF
many	TRBV6-2/TRBV6-3	17	TRBJ1-2	.	TGTGCCAGCAGTTACTTCGATCCACGGCAGGGAGGTGGAGGCTACACCTTC	CASSYFDPRQGGGGYTF
.	TRBV30	15	TRBJ2-7	.	TGTGCCTGGAGTGTTGCCGCAGGGAGCACGTACGAGCAGTACTTC	CAWSVAAGSTYEQYF
.	TRBV11-2	15	TRBJ2-1	.	TGTGCCAGCAGCTTAGTAAGACCACCGCTTGGGGAGCAGTTCTTC	CASSLVRPPLGEQFF
many	TRBV12-3/TRBV12-4	14	TRBJ2-7	TRBD2	TGTGCCAGCAGCCCCGGCGGGAGGGCCTACGAGCAGTACTTC	CASSPGGRAYEQYF
many	TRBV12-3/TRBV12-4	15	TRBJ1-5	.	TGTGCCAGCAGTTTAGCGGCAGGGTCCAATCAGCCCCAGCATTTT	CASSLAAGSNQPQHF
.	TRBV20-1	15	TRBJ2-3	TRBD1	TGCAGTGCTAGTAGGGGACAGGTGGGGACAGATACGCAGTATTTT	CSASRGQVGTDTQYF
.	TRBV3-1	14	TRBJ1-1	TRBD1	TGTGCCAGCAGCCGGGACAGGGTAAAAACTGAAGCTTTCTTT	CASSRDRVKTEAFF
.	TRBV11-2	14	TRBJ2-7	.	TGTGCCAGCAGCTTAGAGGCAGGACACTACGAGCAGTACTTC	CASSLEAGHYEQYF
few	TRBV5-4	16	TRBJ2-5	.	TGTGCCAGCAGCTTGCGGTCCTTTTTAGGAGTAGAGACCCAGTACTTC	CASSLRSFLGVETQYF
many	TRBV11-3	14	TRBJ2-5	.	TGCGCCAGCAGCTTAGGATCCGGAGGGGAGACCCAGTACTTC	CASSLGSGGETQYF
few	TRBV6-5	15	TRBJ2-7	TRBD1	TGTGCCAGCAGTTCCGGCGGGACAGGATCCTACGAGCAGTACTTC	CASSSGGTGSYEQYF
few	TRBV12-3/TRBV12-4	15	TRBJ1-2	TRBD1	TGTGCCAGCAGCTGGGGACAGGGGGCGCAATATGGCTACACCTTC	CASSWGQGAQYGYTF
.	TRBV6-2/TRBV6-3	16	TRBJ2-7	TRBD2	TGTGCCAGCACTCAACCCGGACTAGCGGGTTCCTACGAGCAGTACTTC	CASTQPGLAGSYEQYF
.	TRBV16	17	TRBJ2-3	.	TGTGCCAGCGCCCCAGTGTGGGGCGAATTGGGCACAGATACGCAGTATTTT	CASAPVWGELGTDTQYF
.	TRBV20-1	15	TRBJ2-3	TRBD1	TGCAGTGCCTCCGACAGGGTCAGGGGCACAGATACGCAGTATTTT	CSASDRVRGTDTQYF
.	TRBV12-3/TRBV12-4	13	TRBJ1-5	TRBD1	TGTGCCAGCAGCATGGGGACAGGGCAGCCCCAGCATTTT	CASSMGTGQPQHF
.	TRBV11-2	15	TRBJ2-7	.	TGTGCCAGCAGCTTAGGGTCTCCCACACACGTCCAGCAGTACTTC	CASSLGSPTHVQQYF
.	TRBV6-1	14	TRBJ1-6	TRBD1	TGTGCCAGCAGTCGGGGGACAGGGAGTTCACCCCTCCACTTT	CASSRGTGSSPLHF
once	TRBV27	16	TRBJ2-3	TRBD2	TGTGCCAGCAGTTCTAGCGGGGGGAGGATAGCAGATACGCAGTATTTT	CASSSSGGRIADTQYF
few	TRBV5-1	15	TRBJ2-3	.	TGCGCCAGCAGCTCGTTGACAATGAGCACAGATACGCAGTATTTT	CASSSLTMSTDTQYF
.	TRBV5-1	14	TRBJ2-5	.	TGCGCCAGCAGCCCGATGACAGGTCAAGAGACCCAGTACTTC	CASSPMTGQETQYF
.	TRBV4-2	14	TRBJ2-7	.	TGTGCCAGCAGCCAAGAACTTAATTCCTACGAGCAGTACTTC	CASSQELNSYEQYF
.	TRBV4-2	14	TRBJ2-5	TRBD2	TGTGCCAGCAGCCAAGATCTGACTAGCGAGACCCAGTACTTC	CASSQDLTSETQYF
.	TRBV29-1	14	TRBJ2-3	TRBD1	TGCAGCGTTGAACGGGACAGGGACACAGATACGCAGTATTTT	CSVERDRDTDTQYF
many	TRBV20-1	15	TRBJ2-7	TRBD2	TGCAGTGGCGGGGGTGCCCGCTCTGACTCCTACGAGCAGTACTTC	CSGGGARSDSYEQYF
many	TRBV10-3	13	TRBJ2-5	.	TGTGCCATCAGTGAGTTCAACCAAGAGACCCAGTACTTC	CAISEFNQETQYF
few	TRBV9	15	TRBJ2-7	TRBD1	TGTGCCAGCAGCGTATCCTGGGACAGGATTTACGAGCAGTACTTC	CASSVSWDRIYEQYF
.	TRBV4-2	12	TRBJ1-5	.	TGTGCCAGCAGCCAAGTTTCCGGGCCCCAGCATTTT	CASSQVSGPQHF
few	TRBV12-3/TRBV12-4	17	TRBJ2-7	.	TGTGCCAGCAGTTTATCGTTGCCCCGGGGCCAGACCTACGAGCAGTACTTC	CASSLSLPRGQTYEQYF
few	TRBV13	12	TRBJ1-1	.	TGTGCCAGCAGCCAGAGGACAGTTGAAGCTTTCTTT	CASSQRTVEAFF